Presented here are 19 T cell receptor beta chains from one specimen sequenced in a study of T cells in Graves' hyperthyroidism and ophthalmopathy. The TCR beta CDR3 regions underwent amplification using RNA transcripts as the source. Initially, a first-round RT-PCR of the TCR CDR3 employed the HTBI primer set. Each CDR3 protein is one row after TCRdb ran MiXCR on the multiplex PCR reads. The sample carries about 350,000 distinct CDR3 sequences, approximately 18% recorded once. Material for sequencing was blood. The receptors derive from a woman aged 25 to 39 with Graves' hyperthyroidism that later progressed to Graves' ophthalmopathy.

This clonotype was observed a handful of times. The chain combines TRBV5-1 with TRBJ2-5; 10 positions match TRBD2. V shed 0 bases, J shed 5 bases, and the junction held 7 bases outside the gene matches. Germline V gene data show CDR1 as SGHRS and CDR2 as YFSETQ. The CDR3 is 16 amino acids. The CDR3, as DNA: TGCGCCAGCAGCTTGGGGCTAGCGGGAGCTTCGGAGACCCAGTACTTC. Translating gives CASSLGLAGASETQYF.

The table lists this clonotype with many counts. The V and J genes are TRBV28 and TRBJ2-5, with TRBD2 matching 9 bases. Germline V CDR1 and CDR2: MDHEN, SYDVKM. This CDR3 has 14 residues. J gave up 6 bases and V 7 bases, and 9 bases lay outside the gene matches. CDR3 protein: CASTSAGGPKTQYF. The CDR3 nucleotides read TGTGCCAGCACTAGCGCGGGGGGGCCAAAGACCCAGTACTTC.

This clonotype came up a few times. V gene TRBV2 combines with J gene TRBJ1-5; no firm D call. V dropped 9 bases and J dropped 4 bases, with 13 bases sitting between them. There are 13 residues in the CDR3. Germline CDR1 is SNHLY and CDR2 is FYNNEI. This CDR3 is CASSRQENQPQHF. In DNA form, the CDR3 reads TGTGCCAGTAGTAGGCAGGAAAATCAGCCCCAGCATTTT.

This clonotype was counted ten times or more. CDR3 residues: CATYRANTGELFF. CDR3 coding DNA: TGTGCCACGTACCGTGCGAACACCGGGGAGCTGTTTTTT. The chain links TRBV19 to TRBJ2-2; D gene uncertain. The CDR3 runs 13 residues. V lost 10 bases and J 0 bases, leaving 9 bases between the germline ends. Germline V lookup: CDR1 LNHDA, CDR2 SQIVND (reference sequence).

The table lists this clonotype with a few counts. A clone one base away is much larger, so this may be a read error. The V call is TRBV27, the J call TRBJ1-4, with D hard to call. CDR3 length: 13 amino acids. Germline-derived CDR1 and CDR2 are MNHEY and SMNVEV (reference sequence). Deletions cut 6 bases from V and 5 bases from J, with 10 bases between. CDR3 sequence reads: CASSKRGNEKLFF. DNA for the CDR3: TGTGCCAGCAGCAAGAGAGGGAATGAAAAACTGTTTTTT. Full variable domain (outside the CDR3, taken from reference TRBV27 and TRBJ1-4): EAQVTQNPRYLITVTGKKLTVTCSQNMNHEYMSWYRQDPGLGLRQIYYSMNVEVTDKGDVPEGYKVSRKEKRNFPLILESPSPNQTSLYFCASSKRGNEKLFFGSGTQLSVL.

The V and J genes are TRBV5-6 and TRBJ1-4, with D possibly being TRBD1 (5 bases). The CDR3 loop spans 15 amino acids. CDR1 SGHDT and CDR2 YYEEEE come from the germline V gene. Trimming took off 3 bases at V and 0 bases at J, with 9 bases between the two ends. CDR3 DNA sequence: TGTGCCAGCAGCTCAGCAGGGACAACTAATGAAAAACTGTTTTTT. This sequence encodes CASSSAGTTNEKLFF.

The gene calls are TRBV15 and TRBJ1-1, with D unresolved. The length of the CDR3 is 15 residues. Trimming took off 1 base at V and 1 base at J, with 10 bases between the two ends. Germline CDR1 reads LNHNV; CDR2 reads YYDKDF (reference sequence). The CDR3 loop is CATSRGASGNTEAFF. Here the CDR3 DNA reads TGTGCCACCAGCAGAGGGGCCAGCGGGAACACTGAAGCTTTCTTT.

This clonotype has just a few counts. This chain connects TRBV4-1 to TRBJ2-3; the match to TRBD2 covers 12 bases. The J segment lost 0 bases and the V segment lost 7 bases, leaving 5 bases of the junction unmatched. This CDR3 region has 16 residues. Germline CDR1 and CDR2: MGHRA and YSYEKL. CDR3 sequence (DNA): TGCGCCAGCATGGCTAGCGGGAGGGCTAGCACAGATACGCAGTATTTT. Translating gives CASMASGRASTDTQYF.

The table lists this clonotype with a few counts. This chain uses TRBV10-2 with TRBJ1-4, with D perhaps TRBD1 (6 bases). Trimming took off 8 bases at V and 0 bases at J, with 10 bases between the two ends. The CDR3 sequence is 14 residues long. Germline loops: CDR1 WSHSY, CDR2 SAAADI. This CDR3 reads CASGQPATNEKLFF. The CDR3, as DNA: TGCGCCAGCGGACAGCCTGCAACTAATGAAAAACTGTTTTTT.

This rearrangement joins TRBV9 to TRBJ2-6, with D tentatively TRBD1 or TRBD2 (5 bases each). The CDR3 totals 19 residues. V lost 4 bases and J 2 bases, leaving 22 bases between the germline ends. In germline, CDR1 is SGDLS, CDR2 YYNGEE. In DNA form, the CDR3 reads TGTGCCAGCAGCCCCAACCCGGGACCCCCTTTCGCTGGGGCCAACGTCCTGACTTTC. Protein product: CASSPNPGPPFAGANVLTF.

This chain joins TRBV5-1 and TRBJ2-5; TRBD2 matches at 13 bases. This CDR3 spans 16 amino acids. Per germline, CDR1 SGHRS and CDR2 YFSETQ. V was pared by 4 bases and J by 0 bases, with 3 bases of the junction left unmatched. The CDR3 bases are TGCGCCAGCAGCAGGACTAGCGGGAGTTACCAAGAGACCCAGTACTTC. Translation gives CASSRTSGSYQETQYF.

This clonotype was detected many times. The rearrangement joins TRBV20-1 to TRBJ1-2, with 8 bases lining up with TRBD1. Germline V gene lookup returns CDR1 DFQATT and CDR2 SNEGSKA (reference sequence). The V segment lost 5 bases and the J segment 5 bases; nucleotides outside the gene matches: 16. The CDR3 covers 16 residues. The CDR3 DNA is TGCAGTGCTCCCACCGGACAGGGTGCGGTGGGGTATGGCTACACCTTC. Its translation: CSAPTGQGAVGYGYTF.

The CDR3 protein is CASSRRLAGSSDEQFF. The DNA of the CDR3 is TGTGCCAGCAGCCGGAGACTAGCGGGCAGTTCGGATGAGCAGTTCTTC. This rearrangement joins TRBV9 to TRBJ2-1; 10 nucleotides agree with TRBD2. Per germline, CDR1 SGDLS and CDR2 YYNGEE. The CDR3 is made up of 16 amino acids. J gave up 8 bases and V 4 bases, and 12 bases lay outside the gene matches.

Comment on this clonotype: The junction and the germline gene differ at one end; a read error may be behind it. The V call is TRBV27, the J call TRBJ1-2; D possibly corresponds to TRBD1 (5 bases). This CDR3 is built from 15 residues. From germline, CDR1 is MNHEY and CDR2 SMNVEV (reference sequence). This CDR3 reads CASGLMGPYDHGYTF. The CDR3 DNA reads TGTGCCAGCGGTTTGATGGGGCCATATGACCATGGCTACACCTTC.

This clonotype was recorded many times. The rearrangement joins TRBV29-1 to TRBJ1-1; the D is unclear. The V gene's germline CDR1 is SQVTM and CDR2 ANQGSEA. This CDR3 is 14 amino acids long. V shed 3 bases and J shed 1 base, with 12 bases lying between them. As DNA, the CDR3 is TGCAGCGTTGACCAACCCCGAAGGAACACTGAAGCTTTCTTT. Translating it yields CSVDQPRRNTEAFF.

The rearrangement links TRBV10-2 to TRBJ2-7; D remains unclear. Trimming shortened V by 5 bases and J by 5 bases, and 19 bases separated the two germline ends. The length of the CDR3 is 15 residues. Looked up from germline, CDR1 is WSHSY and CDR2 is SAAADI. The CDR3 coding sequence is TGCGCCAGCAGTACGTTAGGGAAAGGATCAGACGAGCAGTACTTC. Its translation is CASSTLGKGSDEQYF.

To note about this clonotype: A much larger clone sits a single nucleotide away, making a read error possible. The chain joins TRBV5-5 to TRBJ2-7; 8 bases map to TRBD1. From germline, CDR1 is SGHKS and CDR2 YYEKEE (reference sequence). This CDR3 is 15 amino acids long. The CDR3, as DNA: TGTGTCAGCAGCTTGACCGGGACAGGCATCTACGAGCAGTACTTC. Translated, it gives CVSSLTGTGIYEQYF.

There are many counts of this clonotype. The V call is TRBV7-4, the J call TRBJ1-4; TRBD1 is a possible D gene (5 bases). V was pared by 5 bases and J by 0 bases, with 13 bases between. CDR1 and CDR2 (germline): SGHVT, SQSDAQ. This CDR3 spans 16 amino acids. CDR3 residues: CASSLVGVATNEKLFF. The CDR3 bases are TGTGCCAGCAGCCTGGTGGGGGTTGCAACTAATGAAAAACTGTTTTTT.

The table lists this clonotype with many counts. This rearrangement joins TRBV12-3 or TRBV12-4 to TRBJ1-5, with D possibly TRBD1 on 6 matching bases. The V end lost 3 bases, the J end lost 6 bases, and 15 bases lay between the germline ends. The CDR3 extends over 15 amino acids. This CDR3 is CASSFLRGAGQPQHF. The CDR3 DNA sequence: TGTGCCAGCAGTTTCCTCCGGGGGGCCGGTCAGCCCCAGCATTTT.